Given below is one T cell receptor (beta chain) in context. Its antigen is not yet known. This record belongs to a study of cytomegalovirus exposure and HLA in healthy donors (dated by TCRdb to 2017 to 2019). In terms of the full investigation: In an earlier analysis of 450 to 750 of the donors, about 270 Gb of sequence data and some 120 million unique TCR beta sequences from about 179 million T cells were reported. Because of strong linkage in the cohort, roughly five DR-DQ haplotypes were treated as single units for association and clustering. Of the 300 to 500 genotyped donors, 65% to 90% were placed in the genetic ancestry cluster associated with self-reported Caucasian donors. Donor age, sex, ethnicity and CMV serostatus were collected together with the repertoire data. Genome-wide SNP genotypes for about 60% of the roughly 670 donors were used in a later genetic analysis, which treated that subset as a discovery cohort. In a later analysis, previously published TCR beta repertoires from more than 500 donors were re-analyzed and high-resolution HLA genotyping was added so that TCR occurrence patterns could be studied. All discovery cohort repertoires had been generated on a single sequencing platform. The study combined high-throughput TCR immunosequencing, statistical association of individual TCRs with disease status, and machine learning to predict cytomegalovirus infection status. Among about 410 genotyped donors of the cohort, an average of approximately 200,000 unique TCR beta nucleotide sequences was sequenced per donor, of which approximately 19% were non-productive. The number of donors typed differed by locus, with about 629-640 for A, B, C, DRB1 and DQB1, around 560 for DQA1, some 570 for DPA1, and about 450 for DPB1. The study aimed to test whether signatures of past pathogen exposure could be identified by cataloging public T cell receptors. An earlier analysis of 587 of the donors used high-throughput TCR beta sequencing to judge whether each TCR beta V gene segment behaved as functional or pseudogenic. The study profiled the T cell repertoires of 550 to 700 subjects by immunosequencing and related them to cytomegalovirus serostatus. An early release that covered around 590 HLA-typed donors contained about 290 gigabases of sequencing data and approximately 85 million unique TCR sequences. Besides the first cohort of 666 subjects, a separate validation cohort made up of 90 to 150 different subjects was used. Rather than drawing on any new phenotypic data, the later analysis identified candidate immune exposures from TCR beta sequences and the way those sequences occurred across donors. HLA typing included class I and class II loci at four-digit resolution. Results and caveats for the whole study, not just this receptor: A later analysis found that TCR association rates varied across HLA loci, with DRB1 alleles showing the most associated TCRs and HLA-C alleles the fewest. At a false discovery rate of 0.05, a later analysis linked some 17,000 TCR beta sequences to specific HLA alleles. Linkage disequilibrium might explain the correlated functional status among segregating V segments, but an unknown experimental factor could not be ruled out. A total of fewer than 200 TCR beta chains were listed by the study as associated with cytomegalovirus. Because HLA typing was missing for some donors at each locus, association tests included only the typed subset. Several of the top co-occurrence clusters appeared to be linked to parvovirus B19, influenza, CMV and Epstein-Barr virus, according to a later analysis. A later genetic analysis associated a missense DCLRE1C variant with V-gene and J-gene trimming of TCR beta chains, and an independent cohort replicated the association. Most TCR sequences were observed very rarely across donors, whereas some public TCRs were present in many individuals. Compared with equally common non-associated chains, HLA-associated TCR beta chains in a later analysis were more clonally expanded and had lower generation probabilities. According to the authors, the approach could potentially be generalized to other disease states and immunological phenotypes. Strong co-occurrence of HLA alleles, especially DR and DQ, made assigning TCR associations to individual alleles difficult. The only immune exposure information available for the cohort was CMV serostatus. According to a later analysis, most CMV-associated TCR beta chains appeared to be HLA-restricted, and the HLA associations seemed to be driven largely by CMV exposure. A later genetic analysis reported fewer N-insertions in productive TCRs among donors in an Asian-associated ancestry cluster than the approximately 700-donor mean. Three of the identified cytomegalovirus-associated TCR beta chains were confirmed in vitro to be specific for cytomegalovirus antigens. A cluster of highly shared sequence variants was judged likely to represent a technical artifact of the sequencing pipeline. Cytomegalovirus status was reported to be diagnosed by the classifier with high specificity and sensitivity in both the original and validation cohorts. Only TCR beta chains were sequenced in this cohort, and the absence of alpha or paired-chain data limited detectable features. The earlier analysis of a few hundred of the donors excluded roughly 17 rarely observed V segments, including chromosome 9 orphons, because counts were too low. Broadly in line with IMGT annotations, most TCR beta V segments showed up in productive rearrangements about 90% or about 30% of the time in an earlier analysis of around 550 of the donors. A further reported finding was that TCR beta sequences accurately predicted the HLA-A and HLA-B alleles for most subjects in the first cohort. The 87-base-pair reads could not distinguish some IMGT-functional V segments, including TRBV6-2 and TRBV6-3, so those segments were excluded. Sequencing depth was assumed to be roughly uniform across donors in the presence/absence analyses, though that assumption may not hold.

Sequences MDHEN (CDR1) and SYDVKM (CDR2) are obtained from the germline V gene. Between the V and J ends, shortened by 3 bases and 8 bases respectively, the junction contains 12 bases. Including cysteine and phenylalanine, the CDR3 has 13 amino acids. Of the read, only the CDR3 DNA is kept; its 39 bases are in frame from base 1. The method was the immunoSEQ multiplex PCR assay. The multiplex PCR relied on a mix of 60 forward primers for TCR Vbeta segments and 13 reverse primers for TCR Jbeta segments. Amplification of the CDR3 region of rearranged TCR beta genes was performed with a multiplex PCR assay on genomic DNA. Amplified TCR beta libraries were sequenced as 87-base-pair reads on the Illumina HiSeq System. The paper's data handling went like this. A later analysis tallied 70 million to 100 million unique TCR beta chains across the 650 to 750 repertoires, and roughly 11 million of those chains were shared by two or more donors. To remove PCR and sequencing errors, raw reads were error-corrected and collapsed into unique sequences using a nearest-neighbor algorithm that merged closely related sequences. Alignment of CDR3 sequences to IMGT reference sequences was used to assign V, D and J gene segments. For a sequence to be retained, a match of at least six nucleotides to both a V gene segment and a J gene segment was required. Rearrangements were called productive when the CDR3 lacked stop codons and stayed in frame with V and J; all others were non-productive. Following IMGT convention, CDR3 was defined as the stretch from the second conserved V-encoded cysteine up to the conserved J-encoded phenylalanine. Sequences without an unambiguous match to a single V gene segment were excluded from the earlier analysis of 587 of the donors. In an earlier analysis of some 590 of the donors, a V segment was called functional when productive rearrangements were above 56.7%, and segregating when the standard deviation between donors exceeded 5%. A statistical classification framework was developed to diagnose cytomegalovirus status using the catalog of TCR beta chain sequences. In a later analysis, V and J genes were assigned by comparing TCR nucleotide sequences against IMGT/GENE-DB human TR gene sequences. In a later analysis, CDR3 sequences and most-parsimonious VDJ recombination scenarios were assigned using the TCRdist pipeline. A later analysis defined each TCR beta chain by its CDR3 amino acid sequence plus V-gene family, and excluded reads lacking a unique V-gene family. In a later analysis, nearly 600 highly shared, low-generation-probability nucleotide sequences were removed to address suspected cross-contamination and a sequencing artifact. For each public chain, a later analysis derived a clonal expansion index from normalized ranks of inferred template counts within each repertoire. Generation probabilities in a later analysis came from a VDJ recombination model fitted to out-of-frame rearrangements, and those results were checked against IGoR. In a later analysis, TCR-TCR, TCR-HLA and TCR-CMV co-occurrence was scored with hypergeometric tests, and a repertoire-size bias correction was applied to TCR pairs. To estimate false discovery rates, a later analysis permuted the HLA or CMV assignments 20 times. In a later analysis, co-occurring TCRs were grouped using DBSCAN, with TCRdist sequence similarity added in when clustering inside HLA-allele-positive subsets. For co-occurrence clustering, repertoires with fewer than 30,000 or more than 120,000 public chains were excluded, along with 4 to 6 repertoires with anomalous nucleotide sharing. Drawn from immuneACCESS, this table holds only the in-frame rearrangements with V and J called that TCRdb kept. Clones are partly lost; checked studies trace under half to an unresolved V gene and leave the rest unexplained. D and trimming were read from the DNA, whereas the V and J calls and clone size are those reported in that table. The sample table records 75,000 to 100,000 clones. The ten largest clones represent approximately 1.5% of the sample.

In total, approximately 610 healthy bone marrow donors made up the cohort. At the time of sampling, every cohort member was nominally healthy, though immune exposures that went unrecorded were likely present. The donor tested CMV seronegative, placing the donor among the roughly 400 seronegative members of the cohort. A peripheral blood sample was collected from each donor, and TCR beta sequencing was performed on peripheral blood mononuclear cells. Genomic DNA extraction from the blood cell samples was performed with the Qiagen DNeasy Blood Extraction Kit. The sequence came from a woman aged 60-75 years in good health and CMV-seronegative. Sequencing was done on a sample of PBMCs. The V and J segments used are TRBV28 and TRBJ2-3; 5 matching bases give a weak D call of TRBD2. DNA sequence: TGTGCCAGCAGTTTGGTGGAGGCGGGTACGCAGTATTTT. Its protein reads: CASSLVEAGTQYF. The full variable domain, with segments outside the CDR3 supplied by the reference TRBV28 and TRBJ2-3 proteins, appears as DVKVTQSSRYLVKRTGEKVFLECVQDMDHENMFWYRQDPGLGLRLIYFSYDVKMKEKGDIPEGYSVSREKKERFSLILESASTNQTSMYLCASSLVEAGTQYFGPGTRLTVL.